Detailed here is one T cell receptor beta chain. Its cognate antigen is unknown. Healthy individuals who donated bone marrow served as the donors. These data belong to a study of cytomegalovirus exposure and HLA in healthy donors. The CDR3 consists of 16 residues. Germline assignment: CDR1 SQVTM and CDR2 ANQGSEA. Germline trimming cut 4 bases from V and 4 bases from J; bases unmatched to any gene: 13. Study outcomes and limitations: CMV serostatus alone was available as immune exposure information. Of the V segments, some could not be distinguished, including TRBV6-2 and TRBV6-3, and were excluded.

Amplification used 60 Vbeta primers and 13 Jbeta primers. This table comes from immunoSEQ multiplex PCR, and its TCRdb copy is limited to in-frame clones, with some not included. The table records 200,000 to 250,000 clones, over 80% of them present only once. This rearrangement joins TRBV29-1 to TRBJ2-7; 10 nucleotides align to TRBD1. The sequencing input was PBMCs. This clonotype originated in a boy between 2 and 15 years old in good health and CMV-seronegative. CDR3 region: CSVASGTGARIYEQYF. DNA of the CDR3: TGCAGCGTTGCCTCCGGGACAGGGGCCAGGATATACGAGCAGTACTTC.